A selection of T cell receptor beta chains follows, all from one sample in a study of monozygotic twins with inflammatory bowel disease. TCRdb reworked the 5' RACE reads into one entry per CDR3 protein, no DNA. The listing records around 220,000 distinct CDR3 sequences. Source material: blood. These receptors all come from a human donor with ulcerative colitis or Crohn's disease, or a healthy co-twin of an affected twin (not recorded which). Each CDR3 is given with its conserved first and last residue.

v_gene	j_gene	CDR3aa
TRBV7-2	TRBJ1-1	CASSLSTGNEAFF
TRBV9	TRBJ2-5	CASSVESELTLQETQYF
TRBV5-6	TRBJ2-6	CASSLEAPREGANVLTF
TRBV29-1	TRBJ1-1	CSVDQGYTEAFF
TRBV29-1	TRBJ1-2	CSVVGGAANYGYTF
TRBV5-1	TRBJ2-5	CASSLPGVMETQYF
TRBV5-1	TRBJ1-6	CASSRTLTESNSPLHF
TRBV5-6	TRBJ2-1	CASSLGATSYNEQFF
TRBV18	TRBJ2-5	CASSPLAGPQETQYF
TRBV20-1	TRBJ2-7	CSARELTGREQYF
TRBV12-3/TRBV12-4	TRBJ2-1	CASSSRSGTSGGTNEQFF
TRBV30	TRBJ2-2	CAWNGNGHTGELFF
TRBV6-1	TRBJ1-2	CASSEEAGGYGYTF
TRBV10-3	TRBJ1-4	CAISESRTGGEKLFF
TRBV5-1	TRBJ2-7	CASSFPGQATKTYEQYF
TRBV20-1	TRBJ2-3	CSARGTSGRAKGTDTQYF
TRBV3-1	TRBJ1-1	CASRNRGTLNTEAFF